This is a list of T cell receptor beta chains from one sample in a study of T cells in Graves' hyperthyroidism and ophthalmopathy. In TCRdb, the multiplex PCR reads were re-called with MiXCR into one record per CDR3 protein. The table includes about 380,000 distinct CDR3 sequences, roughly 14% detected once. Sequenced material: blood. The receptors here all came from a woman between 55 and 75 years old with Graves' hyperthyroidism. Both conserved end residues are part of each CDR3. The D gene is left open where the match is weak. Size is stated for part of the rows, as once, few or many counts, or as a class when the clone is expanded.

v_call: TRBV30; d_call: -; clone_size: many; j_call: TRBJ1-4; cdr3_nt: TGTGCCTGGAGTGGAGGGACCCGGTCCCCAACTAATGAAAAACTGTTTTTT; cdr3_aa: CAWSGGTRSPTNEKLFF
v_call: TRBV4-1; d_call: -; clone_size: few; j_call: TRBJ1-3; cdr3_nt: TGCGCCAGCAGCCAAGATGGCAGGGGTGGAAACACCATATATTTT; cdr3_aa: CASSQDGRGGNTIYF
v_call: TRBV11-3; d_call: TRBD2; clone_size: many; j_call: TRBJ2-1; cdr3_nt: TGTGCCAGCAGCTTTAGATTGGCGCGCGGGAGGCACTCCTACAATGAGCAGTTCTTC; cdr3_aa: CASSFRLARGRHSYNEQFF
v_call: TRBV19; d_call: TRBD2; clone_size: few; j_call: TRBJ2-1; cdr3_nt: TGTGCCAGTAGTATACGGCTAGCGGGAGGGTATGAGCAGTTCTTC; cdr3_aa: CASSIRLAGGYEQFF
v_call: TRBV18; d_call: -; clone_size: -; j_call: TRBJ2-1; cdr3_nt: TGTGCCAGCTCACCACCTAGCTCCTACAATGGGCAGTTCTTC; cdr3_aa: CASSPPSSYNGQFF
v_call: TRBV11-2; d_call: -; clone_size: many; j_call: TRBJ2-7; cdr3_nt: TGTGCCAGCAGCTTATACCCGGGCTCCTACGAGCAGTACTTC; cdr3_aa: CASSLYPGSYEQYF
v_call: TRBV5-1; d_call: -; clone_size: many; j_call: TRBJ2-3; cdr3_nt: TGCGCCAGCAGCCCTGCCCGGGGAGGCACAGATACGCAGTATTTT; cdr3_aa: CASSPARGGTDTQYF
v_call: TRBV12-3/TRBV12-4; d_call: -; clone_size: many; j_call: TRBJ1-4; cdr3_nt: TGTGCCAGCAGTTTACGGGGAACTAATGAAAAACTGTTTTTT; cdr3_aa: CASSLRGTNEKLFF
v_call: TRBV5-1; d_call: -; clone_size: many; j_call: TRBJ2-1; cdr3_nt: TGCGCCAGCTCCAGCTCCAGATCTCACAATGAGCAGTTCTTC; cdr3_aa: CASSSSRSHNEQFF
v_call: TRBV6-1; d_call: TRBD1; clone_size: -; j_call: TRBJ2-1; cdr3_nt: TGTGCCAGCAGCCACGGACAGGGGGCGCGGGATGAGCAGTTCTTC; cdr3_aa: CASSHGQGARDEQFF
v_call: TRBV29-1; d_call: -; clone_size: few; j_call: TRBJ1-4; cdr3_nt: TGCAGCGTTCCGACAGCCACTAATGAAAAACTGTTTTTT; cdr3_aa: CSVPTATNEKLFF
v_call: TRBV6-2/TRBV6-3; d_call: TRBD2; clone_size: many; j_call: TRBJ2-1; cdr3_nt: TGTGCCAGCAGTTACGATGCGGGAGCCTCCTACAATGAGCAGTTCTTC; cdr3_aa: CASSYDAGASYNEQFF
v_call: TRBV12-3/TRBV12-4; d_call: -; clone_size: many; j_call: TRBJ2-6; cdr3_nt: TGTGCCAGCAGTTTCGGGGGATCCGGGGCCAACGTCCTGACTTTC; cdr3_aa: CASSFGGSGANVLTF
v_call: TRBV27; d_call: TRBD1; clone_size: many; j_call: TRBJ1-2; cdr3_nt: TGTGCCAGCAGTAATACAGGGGGCGCGCGTGGCTACACCTTC; cdr3_aa: CASSNTGGARGYTF
v_call: TRBV12-3/TRBV12-4; d_call: TRBD2; clone_size: many; j_call: TRBJ2-3; cdr3_nt: TGTGCCAGCAGTTTCTCCGGGAGCGGGGCAGATACGCAGTATTTT; cdr3_aa: CASSFSGSGADTQYF
v_call: TRBV12-3/TRBV12-4; d_call: TRBD1; clone_size: many; j_call: TRBJ2-7; cdr3_nt: TGTGCCAGCAGCCTAGGACAGGCAATCTCCTACGAGCAGTACTTC; cdr3_aa: CASSLGQAISYEQYF
v_call: TRBV6-1; d_call: -; clone_size: many; j_call: TRBJ1-2; cdr3_nt: TGTGCCAGCAGACCCGACAGTGGTCATGGCTACACCTTC; cdr3_aa: CASRPDSGHGYTF
v_call: TRBV27; d_call: TRBD2; clone_size: many; j_call: TRBJ2-1; cdr3_nt: TGTGCCAGCAGTTTACTCCTCGGGACTAGCGGGAGTGAGCAGTTCTTC; cdr3_aa: CASSLLLGTSGSEQFF
v_call: TRBV30; d_call: -; clone_size: many; j_call: TRBJ2-3; cdr3_nt: TGTGCCTGGGGGTCCCGCACAGATACGCAGTATTTT; cdr3_aa: CAWGSRTDTQYF
v_call: TRBV20-1; d_call: TRBD2; clone_size: few; j_call: TRBJ2-3; cdr3_nt: TGCAGTGCTAGAGTAGCGGGAGCTCGAGATACGCAGTATTTT; cdr3_aa: CSARVAGARDTQYF
v_call: TRBV10-3; d_call: TRBD2; clone_size: -; j_call: TRBJ2-7; cdr3_nt: TGTGCCATCAACCGACTAGCGGGAGTACGGGAGCAGTACTTC; cdr3_aa: CAINRLAGVREQYF
v_call: TRBV20-1; d_call: -; clone_size: few; j_call: TRBJ1-2; cdr3_nt: TGCAGTGCTAGGTCGGGACTCTCGAACTATGGCTACACCTTC; cdr3_aa: CSARSGLSNYGYTF
v_call: TRBV19; d_call: TRBD2; clone_size: few; j_call: TRBJ2-3; cdr3_nt: TGTGCCAGTAGTATCTTAGGGACTAGCGGCACAGATACGCAGTATTTT; cdr3_aa: CASSILGTSGTDTQYF
v_call: TRBV3-1; d_call: TRBD1; clone_size: many; j_call: TRBJ1-2; cdr3_nt: TGTGCCAGCAGCCACCAGACAGGGACGCATGGCTACACCTTC; cdr3_aa: CASSHQTGTHGYTF
v_call: TRBV7-9; d_call: TRBD1; clone_size: many; j_call: TRBJ2-5; cdr3_nt: TGTGCCAGCAGCGTTAGGGGAAGAGACAGGGTGGGAGAGACCCAGTACTTC; cdr3_aa: CASSVRGRDRVGETQYF
v_call: TRBV11-3; d_call: TRBD2; clone_size: many; j_call: TRBJ2-3; cdr3_nt: TGTGCCAGCAGCATGGGACTAGCGGGAGTAATGGATACGCAGTATTTT; cdr3_aa: CASSMGLAGVMDTQYF
v_call: TRBV27; d_call: -; clone_size: -; j_call: TRBJ2-6; cdr3_nt: TGTGCCAGCCGGCGGTCGGGGGACTTCTCTGGGGCCAACGTCCTGACTTTC; cdr3_aa: CASRRSGDFSGANVLTF
v_call: TRBV11-2; d_call: TRBD2; clone_size: many; j_call: TRBJ2-7; cdr3_nt: TGTGCCAGCAGCCGCCCGGGACTAGCGGGAGGCGAGCAGTACTTC; cdr3_aa: CASSRPGLAGGEQYF
v_call: TRBV27; d_call: TRBD1; clone_size: few; j_call: TRBJ1-2; cdr3_nt: TGTGCCAGCAGTTTATCTATGGGACAGGGAATTTCTGGCTACACCTTC; cdr3_aa: CASSLSMGQGISGYTF
v_call: TRBV2; d_call: TRBD2; clone_size: many; j_call: TRBJ2-1; cdr3_nt: TGTGCCAGCAGCCCCGGGACTAGCCCGGGAGCGATCTACAATGAGCAGTTCTTC; cdr3_aa: CASSPGTSPGAIYNEQFF
v_call: TRBV7-9; d_call: -; clone_size: many; j_call: TRBJ1-2; cdr3_nt: TGTGCCAGCAGCCCCGGATTCAGCTATGGCTACACCTTC; cdr3_aa: CASSPGFSYGYTF
v_call: TRBV28; d_call: -; clone_size: many; j_call: TRBJ1-5; cdr3_nt: TGTGCCAGCAGTTCAATGCCTTCAACAGGGTGGCAGCCCCAGCATTTT; cdr3_aa: CASSSMPSTGWQPQHF
v_call: TRBV11-3; d_call: -; clone_size: many; j_call: TRBJ1-1; cdr3_nt: TGTGCCAGCAGCTTAGAGGGGGACTTGAACACTGAAGCTTTCTTT; cdr3_aa: CASSLEGDLNTEAFF
v_call: TRBV29-1; d_call: -; clone_size: -; j_call: TRBJ1-1; cdr3_nt: TGCAGCGTCCATGACAGCTCTGAAGCTTTCTTT; cdr3_aa: CSVHDSSEAFF
v_call: TRBV10-3; d_call: -; clone_size: -; j_call: TRBJ1-2; cdr3_nt: TGTGCCAACCAACCCGTTCTCGGTACGGATGGCTACACCTTC; cdr3_aa: CANQPVLGTDGYTF
v_call: TRBV29-1; d_call: -; clone_size: few; j_call: TRBJ1-3; cdr3_nt: TGCAGCGTTGGACTAGGCTGGGGAGACACCATATATTTT; cdr3_aa: CSVGLGWGDTIYF
v_call: TRBV12-3/TRBV12-4; d_call: TRBD1; clone_size: many; j_call: TRBJ2-5; cdr3_nt: TGTGCCAGCACCGGGACAGACCAAGAGACCCAGTACTTC; cdr3_aa: CASTGTDQETQYF
v_call: TRBV7-9; d_call: TRBD1; clone_size: few; j_call: TRBJ1-1; cdr3_nt: TGTGCCAGCACCTTTGGGCAGGGGGACACTGAAGCTTTCTTT; cdr3_aa: CASTFGQGDTEAFF
v_call: TRBV10-3; d_call: -; clone_size: -; j_call: TRBJ2-1; cdr3_nt: TGTGCCATCAGTGTCGGGTTATCCTCCAACAATGAGCAGTTCTTC; cdr3_aa: CAISVGLSSNNEQFF
v_call: TRBV12-3/TRBV12-4; d_call: TRBD2; clone_size: many; j_call: TRBJ2-3; cdr3_nt: TGTGCCAGCAGTTTTTCGGGGGGTCATACGCAGTATTTT; cdr3_aa: CASSFSGGHTQYF